The clone carrying this T cell receptor beta chain has only a few counts. These data are taken from a study of T cell repertoires in cytomegalovirus infection. MiXCR, run by TCRdb on the reads, gives a single entry per CDR3 protein. The table shows more than 400,000 distinct CDR3 sequences, with around 27% occurring only once. CDR1 is SEHNR, CDR2 FQNEAQ, per germline (reference sequence). This CDR3 is 16 amino acids long. The V gene lost 1 base and the J gene lost 5 bases, with 12 bases spanning the gap. The source is a human donor in good health (CMV status not recorded). Some clones in this sample may be carry-over from other donors' samples. The chain is built from TRBV7-9 and TRBJ1-6; no clear D. Specimen: PBMCs. As DNA, the CDR3 is TGTGCCAGCAGCTTAGTTTCGTTAGCGGATAATTCACCCCTCCACTTT. Amino acids: CASSLVSLADNSPLHF.